What follows is one T cell receptor (beta chain) and its context. The data originate from a study of blood T cell repertoires in COVID-19. Trimming took off 3 bases at V and 6 bases at J, with 7 bases between the two ends. This CDR3 has 12 residues. The germline CDR1 and CDR2 sequences are KGHDR and SFDVKD. Clones were sequenced by immunoSEQ multiplex PCR, and TCRdb holds only the in-frame ones, with some missing. The repertoire holds a few hundred thousand clones, with about 86% as singletons. The J gene is TRBJ1-2, the V gene TRBV24-1, with D unresolved. The sequenced material came from PBMCs or T cells enriched from blood (not recorded which). The receptor was isolated from a woman aged 35 to 49 with acute COVID-19. The CDR3 bases are TGTGCCACCAGTGATACAGTCAATGGCTACACCTTC. It is translated as CATSDTVNGYTF.